A single T cell receptor beta chain is shown here with its context. Its antigen remains unidentified. The germline V gene has CDR1 SGDLS and CDR2 YYNGEE. The V and J ends lost 1 base and 3 bases, in that order; junction bases with no gene match: 4. The CDR3 contains 15 residues. This record comes from a study of blood T cells in healthy people across ages. Study-wide context: There was about one barcoded beta molecule captured by template switching per two T cells.

Study findings and constraints: The authors considered diversity estimates from one million T cells to be underestimates. Among T cells, TCR beta diversity per million cells dropped roughly linearly as age rose.

Donors were systemically healthy Caucasian individuals from Russia aged about 6 to 95 years. Sample-barcoded 5' priming and a J-beta primer mix drove a second PCR of about 7 to 12 cycles. TCRdb re-called the 5' RACE reads with MiXCR, one entry per CDR3 protein. In the table there are hundreds of thousands of distinct CDR3 sequences, roughly 64% of which are singletons. The rearrangement uses TRBV9 and TRBJ2-1; TRBD2 matches at 7 bases. The receptor comes from a man younger than 40 in good health. Sequencing input: blood. This chain's CDR3 is CASSVTLADYNEQFF. In DNA form, the CDR3 reads TGTGCCAGCAGCGTAACTCTAGCGGACTACAATGAGCAGTTCTTC. Full variable domain (outside the CDR3, taken from reference TRBV9 and TRBJ2-1): DSGVTQTPKHLITATGQRVTLRCSPRSGDLSVYWYQQSLDQGLQFLIQYYNGEERAKGNILERFSAQQFPDLHSELNLSSLELGDSALYFCASSVTLADYNEQFFGPGTRLTVL.